A single sample is the source of the 18 T cell receptor beta chains below, sequenced in a study of cytomegalovirus exposure and HLA in healthy donors. The study ran its PCR with 60 Vbeta and 13 Jbeta primers. The protocol was immunoSEQ multiplex PCR, while the TCRdb copy is restricted to in-frame clones and leaves out a portion. The profile shows around 200,000 clones, 70% to 80% of them singletons. Sequenced input: PBMCs. The receptors come from a woman in her fifties or sixties in good health and CMV-seronegative.

This rearrangement joins TRBV29-1 to TRBJ2-3; TRBD1 agrees at 8 bases. Germline lookup yields CDR1 SQVTM and CDR2 ANQGSEA. J gave up 5 bases and V 3 bases, and 4 bases lay outside the gene matches. CDR3 length equals 13 residues. The chain's CDR3 is CSVDGRGQDTQYF. The CDR3, as DNA: TGCAGCGTTGACGGCAGGGGGCAAGATACGCAGTATTTT.

The gene calls are TRBV11-2 and TRBJ2-5; 11 bases are shared with TRBD2. V dropped 0 bases and J dropped 5; count of bases not matched to a gene: 14. Germline values: CDR1 SGHAT, CDR2 FQNNGV. The CDR3 is made up of 19 amino acids. CDR3 in amino acids: CASSLDSMVAGGPKETQYF. DNA for the CDR3: TGTGCCAGCAGCTTAGATTCGATGGTAGCGGGAGGGCCGAAGGAGACCCAGTACTTC.

In its sample, this clone was seen once. The V and J genes are TRBV2 and TRBJ2-4, with TRBD1 as a possible D gene (5 bases). The germline V and J ends were trimmed by 2 bases and 0 bases, with 17 bases remaining between them. The CDR3 has 18 amino acids. Germline V gives CDR1 SNHLY, CDR2 FYNNEI. The CDR3 DNA reads TGTGCCAGCAGTGAATTGCGCACTGGGGCTTCAGCCAAAAACATTCAGTACTTC. This translates into CASSELRTGASAKNIQYF.

In this sample, this clone turned up once. DNA for the CDR3: TGTGCCAGCAGGCTGGGGGCAACTCAAGAGACCCAGTACTTC. This gives the protein CASRLGATQETQYF. The J gene is TRBJ2-5, the V gene TRBV5-6, with D maybe TRBD1 (6 bases). Germline V CDR1 and CDR2: SGHDT, YYEEEE. V was shortened by 5 bases and J by 2 bases, with 13 bases between the two germline ends. The CDR3 runs to 14 residues.

This chain links TRBV10-2 with TRBJ1-6; 7 bases align to TRBD1. The CDR3 sequence is 13 residues long. The J segment lost 5 bases and the V segment lost 7 bases, leaving 2 bases of the junction unmatched. Germline V lookup: CDR1 WSHSY, CDR2 SAAADI. This chain's CDR3 is CASKTGDNSPLHF. The CDR3 nucleotides read TGCGCCAGCAAAACAGGGGATAATTCACCCCTCCACTTT.

The V call is TRBV7-9, the J call TRBJ2-7; D is perhaps TRBD2 (5 bases). V dropped 1 base and J dropped 7 bases, with 8 bases sitting between them. This CDR3 comprises 12 residues. Germline lookup yields CDR1 SEHNR and CDR2 FQNEAQ (reference sequence). The CDR3 reads CASSLGSGEQYF. CDR3 DNA: TGTGCCAGCAGCTTAGGGTCGGGGGAGCAGTACTTC.

The chain is built from TRBV5-1 and TRBJ1-5; D may be TRBD1 (6 bases). Germline V gene lookup returns CDR1 SGHRS and CDR2 YFSETQ. V shed 0 bases and J shed 7 bases, with 14 bases lying between them. The CDR3 runs to 15 residues. DNA of the CDR3: TGCGCCAGCAGCTTGGATGCCCAGGGGCAACAGCCCCAGCATTTT. This encodes CASSLDAQGQQPQHF. Using reference TRBV5-1 and TRBJ1-5 for the parts outside the CDR3, the full variable domain is KAGVTQTPRYLIKTRGQQVTLSCSPISGHRSVSWYQQTPGQGLQFLFEYFSETQRNKGNFPGRFSGRQFSNSRSEMNVSTLELGDSALYLCASSLDAQGQQPQHFGDGTRLSIL.

Only a few counts were recorded for this clone. The V and J genes are TRBV28 and TRBJ1-1; perhaps TRBD1 as D (6 bases). Trimming took off 9 bases at V and 1 base at J, with 18 bases between the two ends. The CDR3 is 15 residues long. Germline CDR1 is MDHEN and CDR2 is SYDVKM. CDR3: CASTDPRGTNTEAFF. The CDR3 bases are TGTGCCAGTACAGACCCCAGGGGAACGAACACTGAAGCTTTCTTT.

The V and J genes are TRBV15 and TRBJ2-3; TRBD1 is a possible D gene (6 bases). The CDR3 length is 14 residues. V gave up 0 bases and J gave up 6 bases, with 10 bases separating them. Germline assignment: CDR1 LNHNV and CDR2 YYDKDF (reference sequence). The CDR3 region has the DNA TGTGCCACCAGCAGAGATGGGGGCGGGGATACGCAGTATTTT. This gives the protein CATSRDGGGDTQYF.

The chain carries TRBV6-5 and TRBJ2-1; possibly TRBD2 for D (6 bases). The CDR3 is 13 residues long. Germline V gene data show CDR1 as MNHEY and CDR2 as SVGAGI. The V end lost 5 bases, the J end lost 10 bases, and 15 bases lay between the germline ends. CDR3 residues: CASSPLLAAEQFF. As DNA, the CDR3 is TGTGCCAGCAGTCCGTTACTAGCTGCGGAGCAGTTCTTC.

The chain joins TRBV5-1 to TRBJ2-7; TRBD2 agrees at 9 bases. Germline V gene data show CDR1 as SGHRS and CDR2 as YFSETQ. J gave up 3 bases and V 5 bases, and 9 bases lay outside the gene matches. The CDR3 consists of 15 residues. The CDR3 bases are TGCGCCAGCAGTTTTATGGGACTAGCAGACTACGAGCAGTACTTC. Its translation: CASSFMGLADYEQYF.

This rearrangement joins TRBV30 to TRBJ2-5; 11 nucleotides agree with TRBD2. V lost 0 bases, J lost 4 bases, and 10 bases stayed unmatched. The CDR3 is made up of 17 amino acids. In germline, CDR1 is GTSNPN, CDR2 SVGIG (reference sequence). The CDR3 coding sequence is TGTGCCTGGAGTGTACTCACCCTTAGCGGGGGGGGAGAGACCCAGTACTTC. Protein sequence: CAWSVLTLSGGGETQYF.

In its sample, this clone was seen once. The chain recombines TRBV4-3 with TRBJ1-2, with 10 bases that match TRBD1. J lost 6 bases, V lost 5 bases, and 3 bases had no gene match. CDR1 is LGHNA, CDR2 YSLEER, per germline. CDR3 length: 13 amino acids. The CDR3 bases are TGCGCCAGCAGCGACAGGGGGCAGGATGGCTACACCTTC. It encodes CASSDRGQDGYTF.

The rearrangement links TRBV6-5 to TRBJ2-5; 7 positions match TRBD2. The CDR3 spans 15 residues. The germline V gene has CDR1 MNHEY and CDR2 SVGAGI. Trimming removed 3 bases from V and 4 bases from J; junction bases left unmatched: 8. The chain's CDR3 is CASSYSFGGGETQYF. CDR3 nucleotides: TGTGCCAGCAGTTATTCGTTTGGGGGGGGAGAGACCCAGTACTTC.

The chain recombines TRBV28 with TRBJ1-3; D call uncertain. Per germline, CDR1 MDHEN and CDR2 SYDVKM. This CDR3 spans 14 amino acids. The V end lost 0 bases, the J end lost 3 bases, and 6 bases lay between the germline ends. The CDR3 region has the DNA TGTGCCAGCAGTTTATGGTCGGGTGGAAACACCATATATTTT. The encoded protein is CASSLWSGGNTIYF.

On this clone itself: One end of the junction varies from germline; a read error may be responsible. As DNA, the CDR3 is TGTGCCAGCAGCGTAGCCGGACAAGAGGCCCAGTACTTC. It yields the protein CASSVAGQEAQYF. The V and J genes are TRBV9 and TRBJ2-5, with a possible D match to TRBD1 (5 bases). The CDR3 runs to 13 residues. From germline, CDR1 is SGDLS and CDR2 YYNGEE.

V gene TRBV4-3 combines with J gene TRBJ1-4, with TRBD1 identical over 9 bases. V shed 6 bases, J shed 4 bases, and the junction held 3 bases outside the gene matches. The CDR3 length is 14 residues. Germline CDR1 and CDR2: LGHNA and YSLEER. The CDR3 loop reads CASSGDRVNEKLFF. In DNA, the CDR3 is TGCGCCAGCAGTGGGGACAGGGTTAATGAAAAACTGTTTTTT.

The chain combines TRBV4-3 with TRBJ1-2; 12 bases match TRBD1. Germline V gene data show CDR1 as LGHNA and CDR2 as YSLEER. Trimming took 3 bases from V and 7 from J; bases not matched to a gene: 12. There are 17 residues in the CDR3. CDR3 protein: CASSQGSEGQGASGYTF. Written as DNA, the CDR3 is TGCGCCAGCAGCCAGGGATCGGAGGGACAGGGGGCGAGTGGCTACACCTTC.